Included here is one T cell receptor (beta chain) sequence, with context. Sequencing used immunoSEQ multiplex PCR; TCRdb keeps in-frame clones, though not all of them. The sample has about 48,000 clones; about 93% are singletons. The data were obtained in a study of T cell changes during pregnancy in multiple sclerosis. The CDR3 extends over 15 amino acids. Looked up from germline, CDR1 is SEHNR and CDR2 is FQNEAQ (reference sequence). J lost 3 bases, V lost 1 base, and 5 bases had no gene match. The receptor was isolated from a female donor with multiple sclerosis, enrolled in a pregnancy study. The source material was CD4+ T cells from peripheral blood mononuclear cells, sampled in the first trimester of pregnancy. This chain connects TRBV7-9 to TRBJ2-7; 8 bases match TRBD2. The CDR3 sequence is CASSLGAGGSYEQYF. The DNA for the CDR3 is TGTGCCAGCAGCTTAGGTGCGGGGGGAAGCTACGAGCAGTACTTC.